These T cell receptor beta chains were read from a single sample in a study of spatial heterogeneity in lung cancer. TCRdb reanalysed the 5' RACE reads using MiXCR and keeps one entry per CDR3 protein. This table holds approximately 11,000 distinct CDR3 sequences, 5% to 6.5% found once. Sequencing was performed on lung tumor tissue, taken at surgery. The receptors come from a male donor with early-stage non-small cell lung cancer. Each CDR3 is given with its conserved first and last residue. A D gene is named only where the DNA matches it firmly. Not all rows give a size; the values are once, few, many and, for expanded clones, a class.

d_call j_call clone_size v_call cdr3_nt cdr3_aa
TRBD2 TRBJ2-7 many TRBV29-1 TGCAGCGTTGAAGGGTTAGCGGGAGCCCACGAGCAGTACTTC CSVEGLAGAHEQYF
TRBD2 TRBJ2-1 few TRBV3-1 TGTGCCAGCAGCCTCGTTTTTAGCGGGAGATACAATGAGCAGTTCTTC CASSLVFSGRYNEQFF
. TRBJ1-4 medium-sized TRBV28 TGTGCCAGCAGGAGACAGTTCAATGAAAAACTGTTTTTT CASRRQFNEKLFF
TRBD2 TRBJ2-1 few TRBV20-1 TGCAGTGCTAGAGAGCGGACTAGCGGGCGATACAATGAGCAGTTCTTC CSARERTSGRYNEQFF
TRBD1 TRBJ1-2 many TRBV5-5 TGTGCCAGCAGCTTGGAGGGACAGCGCTATGGCTACACCTTC CASSLEGQRYGYTF
. TRBJ2-3 few TRBV7-2 TGTGCCAGCAGCTCGGGGGTTAGCACAGATACGCAGTATTTT CASSSGVSTDTQYF
TRBD2 TRBJ2-7 . TRBV6-2/TRBV6-3 TGTGCCAGCAGTTACCGTCTCCGCGCGGGAGCCGACGAGCAGTACTTC CASSYRLRAGADEQYF
TRBD2 TRBJ2-1 many TRBV29-1 TGCAGCGTTTCCAGCGGGGGGGCGACTGAGCAGTTCTTC CSVSSGGATEQFF
. TRBJ1-1 many TRBV6-2/TRBV6-3 TGTGCCAGCAGTTATGCCAGGGGAGATTGGAACACTGAAGCTTTCTTT CASSYARGDWNTEAFF
TRBD1 TRBJ1-2 medium-sized TRBV27 TGTGCCAGCAGGCGGGACAGGACAAGCTATGGCTACACCTTC CASRRDRTSYGYTF
. TRBJ1-5 many TRBV28 TGTGCCAGCAGCTTCGGGGGGGCCGGCAATCAGCCCCAGCATTTT CASSFGGAGNQPQHF